The present T cell receptor (beta chain) was sequenced within a study of T cells in localized non-small cell lung cancer. The study's findings and limits: Elevated blood T cell density was associated with longer overall survival. Adjacent lung tissue had a median about 52 of the top 100 clones found in the tumor. Tumor showed lower T cell clonality than uninvolved adjacent lung, where it was highest.

Points on this clone: Its antigen remains unidentified.

Generated by immunoSEQ multiplex PCR, the TCRdb table keeps only in-frame clones and is missing some. The sample includes 50,000 to 75,000 clones, roughly 90% of them seen just once. The CDR3 consists of 13 residues. Trimming cost V 4 bases and J 4 bases, with 10 bases left between them. The V gene's germline CDR1 is MNHNY and CDR2 SVGAGI (reference sequence). This sample comprised peripheral blood, obtained before any cancer treatment. V gene TRBV6-6 combines with J gene TRBJ1-2; D is ambiguous. The sequence derives from a man between 40 and 69 years old with stage I lung adenocarcinoma. CDR3 sequence: CASSWESTYGYTF. In DNA, the CDR3 is TGTGCCAGCAGTTGGGAATCAACCTATGGCTACACCTTC.